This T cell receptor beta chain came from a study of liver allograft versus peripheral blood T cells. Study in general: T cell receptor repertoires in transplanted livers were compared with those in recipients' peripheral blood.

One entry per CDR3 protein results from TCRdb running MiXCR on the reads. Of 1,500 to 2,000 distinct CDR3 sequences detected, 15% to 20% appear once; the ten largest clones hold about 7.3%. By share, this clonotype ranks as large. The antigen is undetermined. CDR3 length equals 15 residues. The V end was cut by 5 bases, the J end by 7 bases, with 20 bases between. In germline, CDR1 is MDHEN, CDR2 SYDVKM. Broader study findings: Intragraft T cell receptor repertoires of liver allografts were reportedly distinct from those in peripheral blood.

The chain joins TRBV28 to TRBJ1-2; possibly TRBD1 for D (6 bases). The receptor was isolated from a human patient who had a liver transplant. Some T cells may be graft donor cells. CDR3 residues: CASSPSRGGASGYTF. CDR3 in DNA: TGTGCCAGCAGTCCCAGCCGGGGGGGCGCCTCTGGCTACACCTTC.